Each of the 30 T cell receptor beta chains below was sequenced from the same sample in a study of CD8 T cells in ankylosing spondylitis. A single record per CDR3 protein comes from TCRdb applying MiXCR to the 5' RACE reads. The table has under 300,000 distinct CDR3 sequences, roughly 10% seen once. The sequenced sample was blood, either unsorted or a sorted T cell fraction (not recorded which). These receptor sequences come from a male donor with ankylosing spondylitis or in good health (not recorded which).

Ten or more counts support this clonotype. This chain connects TRBV4-1 to TRBJ1-1; D is unclear. Per germline, CDR1 MGHRA and CDR2 YSYEKL. V was pared by 0 bases and J by 1 base, with 6 bases between. The CDR3 extends over 14 amino acids. In DNA form, the CDR3 reads TGCGCCAGCAGCCAAGAGGGTAGGAACACTGAAGCTTTCTTT. Encoded protein: CASSQEGRNTEAFF.

To note about this clonotype: A much larger clone is a single base away; this may be a read error. The V call is TRBV4-1, the J call TRBJ2-5, with D possibly TRBD2 on 5 matching bases. Germline V gives CDR1 MGHRA, CDR2 YSYEKL. The CDR3 totals 13 residues. The CDR3 DNA is TGCGTCAGCAGCCTCGGGGTTCAAGAGACCCAGTACTTC. It translates to CVSSLGVQETQYF.

This clonotype was observed many times. Here the CDR3 reads CASSLVMGNEQFF. The CDR3 DNA reads as TGTGCCAGCTCACTCGTTATGGGCAATGAGCAGTTCTTC. V and J are TRBV18 and TRBJ2-1, with no clear D. The germline V gene has CDR1 KGHSH and CDR2 LQKENI. The CDR3 spans 13 residues. Trimming removed 4 bases from V and 6 bases from J, with 10 bases in between.

J is TRBJ2-1 and V is TRBV5-1; 8 nucleotides match TRBD2. CDR3 length equals 17 residues. With 6 bases clipped from V and 3 bases from J, the junction kept 14 bases outside the gene matches. Germline V gives CDR1 SGHRS, CDR2 YFSETQ. The CDR3 is CASNWGVAGLGYNEQFF. The CDR3, as DNA: TGCGCCAGCAACTGGGGGGTAGCGGGATTGGGCTACAATGAGCAGTTCTTC.

This clonotype has ten or more counts. The chain joins TRBV7-6 to TRBJ2-1; D unclear. Germline-derived CDR1 and CDR2 are SGHVS and FNYEAQ. V was shortened by 1 base and J by 5 bases, with 15 bases between the two germline ends. The length of the CDR3 is 16 residues. The CDR3 protein is CASSLDKGQPDNEQFF. In DNA, the CDR3 is TGTGCCAGCAGCTTAGACAAGGGTCAGCCCGACAATGAGCAGTTCTTC.

This clonotype was seen repeatedly, ten times or more. This chain connects TRBV20-1 to TRBJ1-2; 7 bases are shared with TRBD1. CDR1 is DFQATT, CDR2 SNEGSKA, per germline (reference sequence). CDR3 length: 14 amino acids. V shed 0 bases, J shed 5 bases, and the junction held 6 bases outside the gene matches. CDR3 amino acids: CSARDWGTDYGYTF. In nucleotides, the CDR3 is TGCAGTGCTAGAGATTGGGGGACAGATTATGGCTACACCTTC.

In its sample, this clonotype was seen many times. The rearrangement links TRBV7-9 to TRBJ2-3, with 7 bases matching TRBD2. In germline, CDR1 is SEHNR, CDR2 FQNEAQ (reference sequence). Trimming at V came to 7 bases and at J to 2 bases, leaving 12 bases not matched to a gene. This CDR3 comprises 16 residues. CDR3 region: CASTPGGLQVTDTQYF. The CDR3 bases are TGTGCCAGCACCCCGGGGGGACTCCAAGTCACAGATACGCAGTATTTT.

This clonotype was seen repeatedly, ten times or more. The rearrangement uses TRBV20-1 and TRBJ2-5; the D gene is possibly TRBD2 (6 bases). Germline V gene lookup returns CDR1 DFQATT and CDR2 SNEGSKA (reference sequence). This CDR3 contains 11 residues. Trimming removed 5 bases at V and 3 bases at J, with 7 bases between. The CDR3: CSAGEEETQYF. In DNA, the CDR3 is TGCAGTGCTGGGGAGGAAGAGACCCAGTACTTC.

There are many counts of this clonotype. The CDR3 loop is CAWSPRGGSGNTIYF. The CDR3, as DNA: TGTGCCTGGAGTCCCCGGGGGGGCTCTGGAAACACCATATATTTT. The V and J genes are TRBV30 and TRBJ1-3; TRBD1 is a possible D gene (5 bases). V lost 2 bases and J 0 bases, leaving 11 bases between the germline ends. The CDR3 is 15 residues long. CDR1 is GTSNPN, CDR2 SVGIG, per germline (reference sequence).

This clonotype was detected many times. The rearrangement links TRBV24-1 to TRBJ2-3; D is uncertain. This CDR3 has 13 residues. Germline V CDR1 and CDR2: KGHDR, SFDVKD. The V gene lost 3 bases and the J gene lost 1 base, with 4 bases spanning the gap. The DNA for the CDR3 is TGTGCCACCAGTGATGGGGGCACAGATACGCAGTATTTT. Translation gives CATSDGGTDTQYF.

This clonotype was counted at least ten times. In nucleotides, the CDR3 is TGCAGCGGGGACTGCGGGGTACCCTACGAGCAGTACTTC. Translation gives CSGDCGVPYEQYF. The V gene is TRBV29-1, the J gene TRBJ2-7; perhaps TRBD2 as D (6 bases). The CDR3 spans 13 residues. V was pared by 7 bases and J by 2 bases, with 15 bases between. The V gene's germline CDR1 is SQVTM and CDR2 ANQGSEA.

This clonotype was counted ten times or more. The V gene is TRBV4-1, the J gene TRBJ2-7; TRBD2 is a possible D gene (6 bases). The CDR3 is 12 amino acids. With 0 bases removed from V and 11 bases from J, the gap between germline ends came to 11 bases. The germline V gene encodes CDR1 MGHRA and CDR2 YSYEKL. The chain's CDR3 is CASSQEGTSKYF. The CDR3 DNA sequence: TGCGCCAGCAGCCAAGAGGGAACTAGCAAGTACTTC.

This clonotype came up a few times. The chain combines TRBV7-9 with TRBJ1-1; TRBD1 agrees at 7 bases. The CDR3 is 14 amino acids. After removal of 5 bases from V and 6 bases from J, the junction contained 9 bases not matched to a gene. The V gene's germline CDR1 is SEHNR and CDR2 FQNEAQ (reference sequence). CDR3: CASSQGGASAEAFF. In DNA, the CDR3 is TGTGCCAGCAGCCAGGGGGGCGCAAGCGCTGAAGCTTTCTTT.

Worth noting for this clonotype: With a much larger clone just one base away, this may be a read error. The chain employs TRBV20-1 and TRBJ1-2; TRBD1 might be the D (5 bases). The CDR3 has 15 amino acids. V shed 0 bases and J shed 3 bases, with 14 bases lying between them. Per the germline V gene, CDR1 is DFQATT and CDR2 is SNEGSKA (reference sequence). Written as DNA, the CDR3 is TGCAGTGCTAGAGAGAACGACGGCAGGGACTATGGCTACACCTTC. It is translated as CSARENDGRDYGYTF.

This clonotype was seen repeatedly, ten times or more. The chain uses TRBV3-1 and TRBJ2-1; D is perhaps TRBD2 (6 bases). This CDR3 is built from 15 residues. Trimming stripped 4 bases from V and 2 bases from J, with 12 bases between. CDR1 LGHDT and CDR2 YNNKEL come from the germline V gene (reference sequence). The CDR3 sequence: CASSPWGVTYNEQFF. As DNA, the CDR3 is TGTGCCAGCAGCCCTTGGGGGGTGACCTACAATGAGCAGTTCTTC.

At least ten counts were recorded for this clonotype. The chain carries TRBV6-1 and TRBJ2-1; 12 bases map to TRBD1. This CDR3 has 14 residues. In germline, CDR1 is MNHNS, CDR2 SASEGT. J was trimmed by 9 bases and V by 3 bases; bases with no gene match: 3. CDR3 DNA: TGTGCCAGCAGTGAGGGGACAGGGGGCATTGAGCAGTTCTTC. This encodes CASSEGTGGIEQFF.

This clonotype was seen many times. The chain links TRBV4-2 to TRBJ2-1; TRBD1 aligns across 10 bases. The junction had 19 bases not matched to a gene; V was cut back by 7 bases and J by 7 bases. This CDR3 has 18 residues. Germline-derived CDR1 and CDR2 are LGHNA and YNFKEQ. CDR3 sequence: CASTEVGQGTPRTNEQFF. Written as DNA, the CDR3 is TGTGCCAGCACCGAGGTGGGACAGGGGACCCCTCGGACAAATGAGCAGTTCTTC.

This clonotype was found a few times. This chain connects TRBV14 to TRBJ2-1; the match to TRBD1 covers 10 bases. Germline V gene sequence: CDR1 SGHDN, CDR2 FVKESK. The CDR3 consists of 18 residues. V lost 0 bases, J lost 5 bases, and 10 bases stayed unmatched. In nucleotides, the CDR3 is TGTGCCAGCAGCCAAGATTCCAATAGGGGACAGGGGAACAATGAGCAGTTCTTC. This sequence encodes CASSQDSNRGQGNNEQFF.

This clonotype has a count of ten or more. The V and J genes are TRBV5-1 and TRBJ2-2; 8 bases fit TRBD1. The CDR3 totals 16 residues. Per the germline V gene, CDR1 is SGHRS and CDR2 is YFSETQ. The junction had 8 bases not matched to a gene; V was cut back by 4 bases and J by 3 bases. CDR3: CASSPRQGADTGELFF. CDR3 nucleotides: TGCGCCAGCAGCCCCAGGCAGGGGGCAGACACCGGGGAGCTGTTTTTT.

This clonotype occurred many times. In nucleotides, the CDR3 is TGTGCCTGGAGGTTTACAGGGTCAAATTCACCCCTCCACTTT. This gives the protein CAWRFTGSNSPLHF. The chain combines TRBV30 with TRBJ1-6; D is possibly TRBD1 (6 bases). Between the trimmed V and J ends, which lost 3 bases and 7 bases, there was a span of 13 bases. The V gene's germline CDR1 is GTSNPN and CDR2 SVGIG (reference sequence). This CDR3 contains 14 residues.

This clonotype occurred many times. J is TRBJ2-3 and V is TRBV6-5; 10 nucleotides agree with TRBD1. This CDR3 comprises 16 residues. J was trimmed by 1 base and V by 0 bases; bases with no gene match: 1. Germline V gene data show CDR1 as MNHEY and CDR2 as SVGAGI. This CDR3 reads CASSYSGTGGTDTQYF. In nucleotides, the CDR3 is TGTGCCAGCAGTTACTCCGGGACAGGGGGCACAGATACGCAGTATTTT.

Note on this clonotype: One base away lies a much larger clone, so this may be a sequencing read error. The chain uses TRBV11-2 and TRBJ2-5, with 9 bases identical to TRBD1. Germline CDR1 SGHAT, CDR2 FQNNGV. V shed 0 bases and J 5 bases; nucleotides not matched to a gene: 16. The CDR3 extends over 19 amino acids. CDR3 residues: CASSLDFLRGTGSDETQYF. The CDR3 DNA reads TGTGCCAGCAGCTTAGATTTCTTGAGAGGGACAGGGTCAGACGAGACCCAGTACTTC.

This clonotype turned up a few times. The V and J genes are TRBV30 and TRBJ2-6, with D hard to call. Between the trimmed V and J ends, which lost 0 bases and 0 bases, there was a span of 3 bases. The CDR3 runs 14 residues. Germline V gives CDR1 GTSNPN, CDR2 SVGIG (reference sequence). The CDR3 region has the DNA TGTGCCTGGAGTGTCAACTCTGGGGCCAACGTCCTGACTTTC. Its protein product is CAWSVNSGANVLTF.

The sample holds many counts of this clonotype. This sequence joins TRBV10-3 and TRBJ2-5, with 7 bases aligning to TRBD1. CDR3 length: 13 amino acids. V was clipped by 6 bases and J by 4 bases; unmatched bases: 5. In germline, CDR1 is ENHRY, CDR2 SYGVKD. The CDR3 is CAISDTGVETQYF. CDR3 DNA sequence: TGTGCCATCAGCGATACAGGGGTAGAGACCCAGTACTTC.

The chain has TRBV30 and TRBJ2-1; D unresolved. Looked up from germline, CDR1 is GTSNPN and CDR2 is SVGIG (reference sequence). Trimming shortened V by 1 base and J by 4 bases, and 14 bases separated the two germline ends. The CDR3 consists of 15 residues. In nucleotides, the CDR3 is TGTGCCTGGAGTGGGAGTGGCGACCCGTACAATGAGCAGTTCTTC. The encoded protein is CAWSGSGDPYNEQFF.

This clonotype occurred many times. This chain connects TRBV19 to TRBJ2-1; tentatively, D is TRBD2 (5 bases). Trimming shortened V by 3 bases and J by 2 bases, and 11 bases separated the two germline ends. The CDR3 covers 15 residues. Germline loops: CDR1 LNHDA, CDR2 SQIVND (reference sequence). The chain's CDR3 is CASSIRDFPYNEQFF. The DNA for the CDR3 is TGTGCCAGTAGTATCCGGGATTTCCCCTACAATGAGCAGTTCTTC.

At least ten counts were recorded for this clonotype. The chain links TRBV29-1 to TRBJ1-1; a possible D gene is TRBD1 (5 bases). The CDR3 sequence is 11 residues long. V lost 6 bases, J lost 5 bases, and 10 bases lay in between. The germline CDR1 and CDR2 sequences are SQVTM and ANQGSEA. The CDR3 region is CSVGHGTEAFF. CDR3 in DNA: TGCAGCGTGGGGCACGGGACTGAAGCTTTCTTT.

This clonotype was detected ten times or more. The chain uses TRBV10-3 and TRBJ2-1; D call uncertain. Trimming took 5 bases from V and 4 from J, leaving 6 bases between them. This CDR3 has 12 residues. Germline V gene data show CDR1 as ENHRY and CDR2 as SYGVKD. CDR3 amino acids: CAISQVYNEQFF. The CDR3 nucleotides are TGTGCCATCAGTCAGGTATACAATGAGCAGTTCTTC.

This clonotype came up many times. This chain connects TRBV20-1 to TRBJ2-1; 10 nucleotides align to TRBD1. Germline loops: CDR1 DFQATT, CDR2 SNEGSKA (reference sequence). This CDR3 region has 16 residues. V gave up 4 bases and J gave up 0 bases; unmatched junction bases: 6. The CDR3 DNA reads TGCAGTGCTACCCTCCGGACAGGGGGCTCCTACAATGAGCAGTTCTTC. Protein product: CSATLRTGGSYNEQFF.

This clonotype was picked up many times. The chain carries TRBV7-8 and TRBJ1-1; D remains unclear. The CDR3 is made up of 12 amino acids. The V end lost 2 bases, the J end lost 8 bases, and 9 bases lay between the germline ends. Germline CDR1 and CDR2: SGHVS and FQNEAQ. The CDR3 DNA is TGTGCCAGCAGCTTACCGAGGGCAGAAGCTTTCTTT. This gives the protein CASSLPRAEAFF.